Below, 30 T cell receptor beta chains from the same sample are listed, as sequenced in a study of blood T cell repertoires in COVID-19 (dated by TCRdb to 2018 to 2021). The library relied on the immunoSEQ multiplex PCR assay. The immuneACCESS repertoire file appears here via TCRdb, limited to in-frame rearrangements. These files lack a portion of the clones; in checked studies, under half of the deficit traces to unresolved V genes, and the cause of the others is not known. The sample yields some 96,000 clones; roughly 79% were counted once. The ten largest clonotypes hold under 35% of the sample. Specimen: peripheral blood. These receptors were taken from a man aged 70 or older with active or convalescent COVID-19.

The chain combines TRBV10-2 with TRBJ2-7; a possible D gene is TRBD2 (6 bases). From germline, CDR1 is WSHSY and CDR2 SAAADI. The CDR3 loop spans 12 amino acids. V dropped 5 bases and J dropped 4 bases, with 9 bases sitting between them. CDR3 sequence: CASSTGTYEQYF. CDR3 DNA: TGCGCCAGCAGTACCGGGACTTACGAGCAGTACTTC.

The chain employs TRBV5-6 and TRBJ2-7; 8 positions match TRBD2. The CDR3 is 16 amino acids. Germline trimming cut 4 bases from V and 0 bases from J; bases unmatched to any gene: 9. CDR1 SGHDT and CDR2 YYEEEE come from the germline V gene. The CDR3 spells CASSPTGGGSSYEQYF. The DNA of the CDR3 is TGTGCCAGCAGCCCCACGGGGGGGGGATCCTCCTACGAGCAGTACTTC.

V and J are TRBV5-8 and TRBJ1-1; tentatively, D is TRBD1 (5 bases). The CDR3 consists of 11 residues. V lost 7 bases and J lost 10, with 14 bases in between. Germline-derived CDR1 and CDR2 are SGHTS and YDEGEE. The CDR3 sequence: CASFPGGLAFF. The CDR3 nucleotides read TGTGCCAGCTTCCCGGGGGGTCTAGCTTTCTTT.

This sequence joins TRBV6-5 and TRBJ2-7; 7 bases line up with TRBD2. This CDR3 has 14 residues. The germline gives CDR1 MNHEY, CDR2 SVGAGI. The V and J ends lost 4 bases and 4 bases, in that order; junction bases with no gene match: 7. The chain's CDR3 is CASSFSTSLYEQYF. As DNA, the CDR3 is TGTGCCAGCAGTTTTTCGACTAGCTTATACGAGCAGTACTTC.

The chain recombines TRBV30 with TRBJ2-3, with 7 bases lining up with TRBD1. V trimming: 2 bases; J trimming: 4 bases; junction bases outside the gene matches: 6. This CDR3 comprises 14 residues. Germline CDR1 is GTSNPN and CDR2 is SVGIG (reference sequence). In DNA form, the CDR3 reads TGTGCCTGGAGTTTGAGGGGGCGGGCAGATACGCAGTATTTT. Its translation: CAWSLRGRADTQYF.

A single count supports this clone. The rearrangement uses TRBV27 and TRBJ2-7; 8 bases agree with TRBD2. Trimming cost V 0 bases and J 2 bases; bases outside gene matches: 3. The CDR3 runs 15 residues. Germline CDR1 and CDR2: MNHEY and SMNVEV (reference sequence). The CDR3, as DNA: TGTGCCAGCAGTTTATCAGAGCGGGGGCCCTACGAGCAGTACTTC. Encoded protein: CASSLSERGPYEQYF.

V and J are TRBV18 and TRBJ2-2; D gene uncertain. The germline V gene encodes CDR1 KGHSH and CDR2 LQKENI. Trimming cost V 3 bases and J 6 bases, with 14 bases left between them. CDR3 length equals 15 residues. CDR3 bases: TGTGCCAGCTCACCCCTTGATAAGCGCCCCGGGGAGCTGTTTTTT. Encoded protein: CASSPLDKRPGELFF. The full variable domain, completed using reference TRBV18 and TRBJ2-2, is NAGVMQNPRHLVRRRGQEARLRCSPMKGHSHVYWYRQLPEEGLKFMVYLQKENIIDESGMPKERFSAEFPKEGPSILRIQQVVRGDSAAYFCASSPLDKRPGELFFGEGSRLTVL.

V and J are TRBV11-2 and TRBJ2-1; perhaps TRBD1 as D (6 bases). With 3 bases removed from V and 0 bases from J, the gap between germline ends came to 12 bases. Looked up from germline, CDR1 is SGHAT and CDR2 is FQNNGV. There are 16 residues in the CDR3. The CDR3 sequence: CASSLTGESSYNEQFF. The CDR3 DNA follows: TGTGCCAGCAGCTTGACAGGTGAGAGCTCCTACAATGAGCAGTTCTTC.

This clone was counted once. This chain uses TRBV9 with TRBJ1-4; D uncertain. Germline assignment: CDR1 SGDLS and CDR2 YYNGEE. V was shortened by 0 bases and J by 6 bases, with 12 bases between the two germline ends. The CDR3 contains 15 residues. CDR3 loop: CASSVAPGLDEKLFF. The CDR3 DNA reads TGTGCCAGCAGCGTAGCTCCGGGTTTAGATGAAAAACTGTTTTTT.

The chain recombines TRBV12-3 or TRBV12-4 with TRBJ2-1; D gene ambiguous. The CDR3 contains 11 residues. V lost 8 bases and J 10 bases, leaving 12 bases between the germline ends. CDR3: CASESSREQFF. For the CDR3, the DNA is TGTGCCAGCGAGAGTTCCAGGGAGCAGTTCTTC.

This clone was counted once. The chain recombines TRBV5-1 with TRBJ1-5; 8 bases match TRBD1. The junction had 3 bases not matched to a gene; V was cut back by 1 base and J by 3 bases. The CDR3 contains 15 residues. Germline CDR1 reads SGHRS; CDR2 reads YFSETQ. CDR3 loop: CASSLPDRANQPQHF. CDR3 bases: TGCGCCAGCAGCTTGCCGGACAGGGCCAATCAGCCCCAGCATTTT.

Turning to this clone: The junction departs from the called germline gene at one end, perhaps through a read error. V gene TRBV29-1 combines with J gene TRBJ2-3, with 7 bases fitting TRBD1. This CDR3 is 14 amino acids long. Germline V gene sequence: CDR1 SQVTM, CDR2 ANQGSEA. CDR3 nucleotide sequence: TGCAGCGTGGGGCAGGGGGTCCGCACAAATACGCAGTATTTT. Translation: CSVGQGVRTNTQYF.

This rearrangement joins TRBV5-4 to TRBJ2-3, with 7 bases matching TRBD1. V lost 4 bases to trimming and J lost 0 bases; unmatched junction nucleotides: 5. This CDR3 spans 15 amino acids. Germline assignment: CDR1 SGHNT and CDR2 YYREEE (reference sequence). The DNA of the CDR3 is TGTGCCAGCAGCAGACAGGGCCCCAGCACAGATACGCAGTATTTT. Its protein is CASSRQGPSTDTQYF. The full variable domain, completed using reference TRBV5-4 and TRBJ2-3, is ETGVTQSPTHLIKTRGQQVTLRCSSQSGHNTVSWYQQALGQGPQFIFQYYREEENGRGNFPPRFSGLQFPNYSSELNVNALELDDSALYLCASSRQGPSTDTQYFGPGTRLTVL.

V usage is TRBV12-3 or TRBV12-4 and J usage is TRBJ1-4; D unclear. This CDR3 has 11 residues. V was cut by 3 bases and J by 8 bases, with 4 bases left in between. In DNA form, the CDR3 reads TGTGCCAGCAGTTTCTCCGAAAAACTGTTTTTT. This sequence encodes CASSFSEKLFF.

The V and J genes are TRBV3-1 (or the pseudogene TRBV3-2) and TRBJ2-3; D may be TRBD2 (6 bases). With 3 bases removed from V and 4 bases from J, the gap between germline ends came to 20 bases. The CDR3 length is 17 residues. Looked up from germline, CDR1 is LGHDT and CDR2 is YNNKEL (reference sequence). The CDR3 protein is CASSQGGLRGRSDTQYF. The CDR3, as DNA: TGTGCCAGCAGCCAGGGGGGTTTGCGGGGTAGGTCAGATACGCAGTATTTT.

As regards this clone: The sample has other DNA sequences that encode this CDR3 too. The J gene is TRBJ2-3, the V gene TRBV5-1; 9 bases agree with TRBD1. Germline lookup yields CDR1 SGHRS and CDR2 YFSETQ. The CDR3 is 16 amino acids. The V gene end was trimmed by 0 bases and the J gene end by 3 bases; junction bases not matched to a gene: 5. The CDR3 bases are TGCGCCAGCAGCTTGGGGGGACAGGGTGGAACAGATACGCAGTATTTT. Its protein is CASSLGGQGGTDTQYF. Combining the CDR3 with reference TRBV5-1 and TRBJ2-3 gives the whole variable domain KAGVTQTPRYLIKTRGQQVTLSCSPISGHRSVSWYQQTPGQGLQFLFEYFSETQRNKGNFPGRFSGRQFSNSRSEMNVSTLELGDSALYLCASSLGGQGGTDTQYFGPGTRLTVL.

The chain employs TRBV6-2 or TRBV6-3 and TRBJ1-2; D possibly corresponds to TRBD1 (6 bases). There are 15 residues in the CDR3. With 4 bases removed from V and 4 bases from J, the gap between germline ends came to 16 bases. The germline V gene has CDR1 MNHEY and CDR2 SVGEGT. The CDR3 reads CASSSLDPDSYGYTF. Written as DNA, the CDR3 is TGTGCCAGCAGTTCCTTGGACCCGGACAGCTATGGCTACACCTTC.

This chain joins TRBV9 and TRBJ2-2, with 7 bases aligning to TRBD1. The germline gives CDR1 SGDLS, CDR2 YYNGEE. V gave up 4 bases and J gave up 2 bases; unmatched junction bases: 5. The CDR3 loop spans 15 amino acids. The CDR3 loop reads CASSPGTVNTGELFF. For the CDR3, the DNA is TGTGCCAGCAGCCCCGGGACAGTAAACACCGGGGAGCTGTTTTTT.

This clone was detected once. The chain couples TRBV9 to TRBJ2-3; TRBD1 agrees at 9 bases. The CDR3 runs to 16 residues. CDR1 and CDR2 (germline): SGDLS, YYNGEE. The trim removed 0 bases at V and 3 bases at J, leaving 5 bases unmatched. The CDR3 DNA reads as TGTGCCAGCAGCGTAGTAGGACAGGGGCGGACAGATACGCAGTATTTT. Protein sequence: CASSVVGQGRTDTQYF.

The sample holds a few counts of this clone. The chain combines TRBV2 with TRBJ2-3, with D tentatively TRBD2 (7 bases). The V gene lost 7 bases and the J gene lost 1 base, with 15 bases spanning the gap. Germline-derived CDR1 and CDR2 are SNHLY and FYNNEI. This CDR3 has 15 residues. CDR3 in amino acids: CASTQGGAGTDTQYF. The DNA of the CDR3 is TGTGCCAGCACCCAAGGGGGGGCAGGCACAGATACGCAGTATTTT.

V usage is TRBV5-5 and J usage is TRBJ2-7; tentative D call: TRBD2 (5 bases). Trimming took off 5 bases at V and 0 bases at J, with 15 bases between the two ends. The CDR3 covers 15 residues. The germline CDR1 and CDR2 sequences are SGHKS and YYEKEE (reference sequence). The CDR3 DNA is TGTGCCAGCAGTGACGGCGGGTACCGCTCCTACGAGCAGTACTTC. It codes for CASSDGGYRSYEQYF.

The rearrangement uses TRBV3-1 (or the pseudogene TRBV3-2) and TRBJ1-2; perhaps TRBD1 as D (5 bases). The V end lost 4 bases, the J end lost 3 bases, and 12 bases lay between the germline ends. In germline, CDR1 is LGHDT, CDR2 YNNKEL (reference sequence). The CDR3 length is 14 residues. The CDR3 sequence is CASSPEGVYYGYTF. Written as DNA, the CDR3 is TGTGCCAGCAGCCCGGAAGGGGTCTACTATGGCTACACCTTC.

The gene calls are TRBV13 and TRBJ1-2; D not certain. CDR1 is PRHDT, CDR2 FYEKMQ, per germline (reference sequence). The V gene lost 5 bases and the J gene lost 4 bases, with 14 bases spanning the gap. This CDR3 has 14 amino acids. The CDR3 loop is CASSQGPEGYGYTF. The CDR3 DNA is TGTGCCAGCAGCCAAGGACCGGAGGGCTATGGCTACACCTTC.

The V call is TRBV7-2, the J call TRBJ1-6, with D hard to call. This CDR3 has 16 residues. Trimming left V 4 bases short and J 7 bases short, with 17 bases between. CDR1 and CDR2 (germline): SGHTA, FQGNSA. In DNA form, the CDR3 reads TGTGCCAGCAGCTCCTCAATTGGGTACGGGAATTCACCCCTCCACTTT. This codes for CASSSSIGYGNSPLHF. Full variable domain (remainder filled in from reference TRBV7-2 and TRBJ1-6): GAGVSQSPSNKVTEKGKDVELRCDPISGHTALYWYRQSLGQGLEFLIYFQGNSAPDKSGLPSDRFSAERTGGSVSTLTIQRTQQEDSAVYLCASSSSIGYGNSPLHFGNGTRLTVT.

The rearrangement uses TRBV13 and TRBJ1-2; no firm D call. V was clipped by 5 bases and J by 0 bases, with 10 bases between them. CDR1 is PRHDT, CDR2 FYEKMQ, per germline (reference sequence). The CDR3 covers 14 residues. The CDR3 here is CASSPRGANYGYTF. The CDR3 region has the DNA TGTGCCAGCAGCCCCCGCGGAGCTAACTATGGCTACACCTTC.

The chain carries TRBV6-5 and TRBJ2-2; 11 bases are shared with TRBD2. Looked up from germline, CDR1 is MNHEY and CDR2 is SVGAGI. The V gene end was trimmed by 6 bases and the J gene end by 1 base; junction bases not matched to a gene: 1. The CDR3 runs to 15 residues. The CDR3 DNA sequence: TGTGCCAGCAGGGGGACTAGCGGGAACACCGGGGAGCTGTTTTTT. Its protein is CASRGTSGNTGELFF.

In its sample, this clone was seen many times. The V call is TRBV6-5, the J call TRBJ1-1, with 8 bases matching TRBD1. Germline assignment: CDR1 MNHEY and CDR2 SVGAGI. The CDR3 runs 13 residues. V trimming: 4 bases; J trimming: 3 bases; junction bases outside the gene matches: 1. The DNA of the CDR3 is TGTGCCAGCAGTTGGGACAGGTACACTGAAGCTTTCTTT. Translation: CASSWDRYTEAFF.

The chain joins TRBV25-1 to TRBJ2-2; no firm D call. This CDR3 is 15 amino acids long. Germline loops: CDR1 MGHDK, CDR2 SYGVNS. V lost 2 bases and J lost 7, with 14 bases in between. The CDR3, as DNA: TGTGCCAGCAGTGAAACCGTCACAGTTGGCGGGGAGCTGTTTTTT. Its protein is CASSETVTVGGELFF.

The chain joins TRBV28 to TRBJ2-5; D is unresolved. Germline-derived CDR1 and CDR2 are MDHEN and SYDVKM. The CDR3 loop spans 11 amino acids. The ends were cut back, 4 bases at V and 4 bases at J, with 4 bases in the middle. The CDR3 loop is CASSSRETQYF. The DNA of the CDR3 is TGTGCCAGCAGTTCCCGAGAGACCCAGTACTTC.

This chain joins TRBV5-5 and TRBJ2-3; TRBD1 agrees at 9 bases. The CDR3 covers 15 residues. The V gene end was trimmed by 0 bases and the J gene end by 4 bases; junction bases not matched to a gene: 3. The germline V gene encodes CDR1 SGHKS and CDR2 YYEKEE (reference sequence). DNA for the CDR3: TGTGCCAGCAGCTTGGGGAGACAGGGGGCAGATACGCAGTATTTT. This sequence encodes CASSLGRQGADTQYF.